The T cell receptor (beta chain) under discussion was sequenced for a study of CD8 T cells in ankylosing spondylitis. Overall study results and limits: Clones tied to disease were said to be significantly enriched in matched ankylosing spondylitis synovial fluid.

TCRdb used MiXCR to reprocess the 5' RACE reads, holding one entry per CDR3 protein. The sample includes over 100,000 distinct CDR3 sequences, over 9.5% of them seen just once. This clonotype was recorded at least ten times. Its matching antigen is unknown. V was pared by 6 bases and J by 1 base, with 7 bases between. The CDR3 has 13 amino acids. The chain couples TRBV12-3 or TRBV12-4 to TRBJ2-1, with D unresolved. This receptor was taken from a female donor with ankylosing spondylitis or in good health (not recorded which). Sequencing was done on a sample of blood, either unsorted or a sorted T cell fraction (not recorded which). The DNA of the CDR3 is TGTGCCAGCAGGCAATCTTCCTACAATGAGCAGTTCTTC. Translating it yields CASRQSSYNEQFF.